These 18 T cell receptor beta chains were sequenced from one sample in a study of T cells after yellow fever vaccination. One entry per CDR3 protein, called by TCRdb with MiXCR from the 5' RACE reads. The sample holds just under 600,000 distinct CDR3 sequences, less than 15% seen once. The specimen comprised PBMCs, sampled on the day of the yellow fever booster vaccination. The receptors shown here come from a man aged 25-40 years who received the YFV17D yellow fever vaccine.

This chain uses TRBV24-1 with TRBJ2-5; D is tentatively TRBD1 or TRBD2 (6 bases each). Germline values: CDR1 KGHDR, CDR2 SFDVKD. V gave up 5 bases and J gave up 7 bases, with 10 bases separating them. The CDR3 is 12 amino acids. CDR3 sequence (DNA): TGTGCCACCAGTGGACTAGGGGGGACCCAGTACTTC. Translated: CATSGLGGTQYF.

The V gene is TRBV4-2, the J gene TRBJ2-3; TRBD1 aligns across 9 bases. V shed 6 bases, J shed 5 bases, and the junction held 9 bases outside the gene matches. There are 15 residues in the CDR3. From germline, CDR1 is LGHNA and CDR2 YNFKEQ. The CDR3 DNA follows: TGTGCCAGCAGACAGTCGGGACAGGGTAAAGATACGCAGTATTTT. This sequence encodes CASRQSGQGKDTQYF.

This clonotype was counted only a few times. The rearrangement joins TRBV12-3 or TRBV12-4 to TRBJ2-1; a possible D gene is TRBD2 (5 bases). Trimming stripped 5 bases from V and 9 bases from J, with 14 bases between. The CDR3 runs 13 residues. The CDR3 DNA reads as TGTGCCAGCAGTGGACTCACTCATACTGAGCAGTTCTTC. Protein: CASSGLTHTEQFF.

The table lists this clonotype with a few counts. V usage is TRBV20-1 and J usage is TRBJ1-1, with D hard to call. With 6 bases removed from V and 5 bases from J, the gap between germline ends came to 13 bases. The CDR3 is 12 amino acids. Germline V gene lookup returns CDR1 DFQATT and CDR2 SNEGSKA (reference sequence). In nucleotides, the CDR3 is TGCAGTGCCCCGAACTTAGATACTGAAGCTTTCTTT. The encoded protein is CSAPNLDTEAFF.

This clonotype was found many times. V and J are TRBV7-2 and TRBJ2-1; 8 bases are a match to TRBD1. This CDR3 spans 16 amino acids. Trimming took 6 bases from V and 4 from J; bases not matched to a gene: 11. Germline V gene sequence: CDR1 SGHTA, CDR2 FQGNSA. The CDR3 DNA sequence: TGTGCCAGCAGTCGAATCGGACAGGGTTGGTACAATGAGCAGTTCTTC. Protein sequence: CASSRIGQGWYNEQFF.

The chain recombines TRBV29-1 with TRBJ2-5; D not resolved. Trimming took 3 bases from V and 4 from J, leaving 6 bases between them. From germline, CDR1 is SQVTM and CDR2 ANQGSEA. The CDR3 runs to 11 residues. For the CDR3, the DNA is TGCAGCGTTGACCCCGCAGAGACCCAGTACTTC. Translation: CSVDPAETQYF.

This clonotype was seen only a few times. This chain joins TRBV29-1 and TRBJ2-7; possible D gene TRBD2, 5 bases. CDR1 SQVTM and CDR2 ANQGSEA come from the germline V gene. The CDR3 length is 19 residues. V shed 6 bases and J shed 6 bases, with 36 bases lying between them. CDR3 sequence: CSVEQGRAVKAGGIREQYF. The DNA of the CDR3 is TGCAGCGTCGAGCAAGGGCGGGCTGTTAAGGCCGGTGGTATACGCGAGCAGTACTTC.

The chain is built from TRBV28 and TRBJ2-1; 9 bases map to TRBD2. The trim removed 6 bases at V and 0 bases at J, leaving 12 bases unmatched. The CDR3 covers 18 residues. Germline V gene lookup returns CDR1 MDHEN and CDR2 SYDVKM. The CDR3 protein is CASSQPVGSGSSYNEQFF. The CDR3 nucleotides are TGTGCCAGCAGCCAGCCGGTGGGTAGCGGGAGCTCCTACAATGAGCAGTTCTTC.

This chain connects TRBV10-3 to TRBJ2-7; D gene ambiguous. The CDR3 loop spans 12 amino acids. The ends were cut back, 5 bases at V and 4 bases at J, with 9 bases in the middle. Germline-derived CDR1 and CDR2 are ENHRY and SYGVKD. DNA for the CDR3: TGTGCCATCAGTCCGGACCAATACGAGCAGTACTTC. Residues: CAISPDQYEQYF.

This chain uses TRBV7-2 with TRBJ2-2; 12 bases match TRBD1. The CDR3 is made up of 16 amino acids. V gave up 2 bases and J gave up 7 bases; unmatched junction bases: 5. Germline assignment: CDR1 SGHTA and CDR2 FQGNSA. The CDR3 nucleotides are TGTGCCAGCAGCTTATTTGGGGACAGGGGGCTCGGGGAGCTGTTTTTT. It is translated as CASSLFGDRGLGELFF.

The chain has TRBV6-5 and TRBJ2-2; 9 nucleotides agree with TRBD1. Germline values: CDR1 MNHEY, CDR2 SVGAGI. The CDR3 length is 18 residues. With V trimmed by 2 bases and J by 4 bases, 11 bases remained unmatched. The CDR3 DNA is TGTGCCAGCAGTTACGGAGATGCCGGGACAGGGATCACCGGGGAGCTGTTTTTT. Amino acid sequence: CASSYGDAGTGITGELFF.

This clonotype was counted ten times or more. The chain links TRBV27 to TRBJ2-7; 10 positions agree with TRBD2. This CDR3 has 17 residues. With V trimmed by 3 bases and J by 3 bases, 11 bases remained unmatched. CDR1 MNHEY and CDR2 SMNVEV come from the germline V gene (reference sequence). The DNA of the CDR3 is TGTGCCAGCAGTTTCTTCGCCCCTAGCGGGAGCCACTACGAGCAGTACTTC. Translation: CASSFFAPSGSHYEQYF.

This clonotype came up a few times. The V call is TRBV5-1, the J call TRBJ1-2, with D perhaps matching TRBD1 (5 bases). CDR1 and CDR2 (germline): SGHRS, YFSETQ. Trimming stripped 3 bases from V and 2 bases from J, with 14 bases between. This CDR3 is built from 15 residues. The CDR3 nucleotides read TGCGCCAGCAGCTCCTATATTGACAGAAACTATGGCTACACCTTC. As protein: CASSSYIDRNYGYTF.

V usage is TRBV7-2 and J usage is TRBJ2-3, with a possible D match to TRBD2 (5 bases). CDR3 length: 13 amino acids. V lost 5 bases, J lost 4 bases, and 10 bases lay in between. Germline CDR1 reads SGHTA; CDR2 reads FQGNSA. This CDR3 is CASSPSPADTQYF. In DNA form, the CDR3 reads TGTGCCAGCAGCCCTAGCCCCGCAGATACGCAGTATTTT.

The table lists this clonotype with a few counts. The rearrangement uses TRBV4-3 and TRBJ2-7; no definite D call. The CDR3 contains 14 residues. Germline assignment: CDR1 LGHNA and CDR2 YSLEER. Trimming shortened V by 1 base and J by 3 bases, and 10 bases separated the two germline ends. The DNA of the CDR3 is TGCGCCAGCAGCCAAGGTTCGACCGGCTACGAGCAGTACTTC. Amino acids: CASSQGSTGYEQYF.

CDR3 bases: TGTGCCAGCAGCCTACGGGACGGTGGACCCAAAAACATTCAGTACTTC. Its protein product is CASSLRDGGPKNIQYF. The chain recombines TRBV5-4 with TRBJ2-4; possibly TRBD1 or TRBD2 for D (5 bases each). The V end was cut by 4 bases, the J end by 2 bases, with 16 bases between. Looked up from germline, CDR1 is SGHNT and CDR2 is YYREEE (reference sequence). The length of the CDR3 is 16 residues.

This chain links TRBV20-1 with TRBJ2-4; D may be TRBD1 (5 bases). V shed 1 base and J shed 1 base, with 11 bases lying between them. Germline-derived CDR1 and CDR2 are DFQATT and SNEGSKA (reference sequence). The CDR3 consists of 15 residues. This chain's CDR3 is CSARVPTVAKNIQYF. CDR3 DNA: TGCAGTGCTAGAGTACCGACAGTCGCCAAAAACATTCAGTACTTC.

This clonotype was counted only a few times. The chain carries TRBV19 and TRBJ2-3; a weak D match, TRBD1 (5 bases). Germline CDR1 is LNHDA and CDR2 is SQIVND (reference sequence). V was shortened by 1 base and J by 1 base, with 12 bases between the two germline ends. This CDR3 region has 16 residues. The CDR3 is CASSIGSAGRTDTQYF. CDR3 bases: TGTGCCAGTAGTATAGGGTCCGCAGGGCGCACAGATACGCAGTATTTT.